Listed here is a single TCR beta chain. The data belong to a study of blood T cells in healthy people across ages. Alongside a J-beta primer mix, a sample-barcoded 5' primer served in a second PCR lasting roughly 6 to 12 cycles. All samples yielded 2.5 million or more CDR3-containing paired-end reads. TCRdb independently ran MiXCR on the 5' RACE reads; one entry per CDR3 protein. The repertoire holds some 640,000 distinct CDR3 sequences, more than 40% seen once, with 30% to 40% in the top ten. This CDR3 has 15 amino acids. Germline V gives CDR1 DFQATT, CDR2 SNEGSKA (reference sequence). Losses at the gene ends were 3 bases for V and 5 bases for J; bases not matched to a gene: 11.

Source material: blood. The TCR comes from an older woman in good health. This chain joins TRBV20-1 and TRBJ2-3; 7 bases line up with TRBD2. The CDR3 here is CSASRPAGQGDTQYF. CDR3 DNA sequence: TGCAGTGCTAGTAGACCAGCGGGGCAGGGAGATACGCAGTATTTT.